The sequence of this TCR beta chain was determined in a study of T cells in Graves' hyperthyroidism and ophthalmopathy. As for the study in general: Once the initial diagnosis was made, peripheral blood was obtained before any treatment. Study-level results: Clonotypes that were expanded in thyroid above 0.001 mostly appeared in blood too.

With respect to this clonotype: The antigen remains unidentified.

Amplification targeted TCR beta CDR3 regions from RNA transcripts. During a first-round RT-PCR of the TCR CDR3, the HTBI primer set was used. One entry per CDR3 protein, called by TCRdb with MiXCR from the multiplex PCR reads. In the table there are under 550,000 distinct CDR3 sequences, around 20% of which are singletons. Trimming took off 3 bases at V and 6 bases at J, with 12 bases between the two ends. The germline CDR1 and CDR2 sequences are KGHSH and LQKENI. This CDR3 has 13 amino acids. Out of approximately 9.9 ml of fresh peripheral blood came the PBMCs. Sequencing input: blood. The V gene is TRBV18, the J gene TRBJ2-7; D remains ambiguous. The receptor was isolated from a man aged 40-55 years with Graves' ophthalmopathy. For the CDR3, the DNA is TGTGCCAGCTCACCGATTGAGGTCGGCGAGCAGTACTTC. Its translation is CASSPIEVGEQYF.